This paragraph reports one TCR beta chain. This entry is derived from a study of blood T cell repertoires in COVID-19. In the original analysis: Amplifying reference gene primers gave estimates of nucleated cell counts. TCRdb's copy holds only in-frame clones and misses some; the assay was immunoSEQ multiplex PCR. The V and J calls and clone size come from that table; D and trimming were worked out from the DNA. The table has approximately 220,000 clones, around four fifths seen once. The sequenced material came from peripheral blood. This receptor was obtained from a woman in her 70s with acute or convalescent COVID-19.

CDR3 nucleotide sequence: TGTGCCAGCAGCTATCAGGGGACAGATACGCAGTATTTT. Protein sequence: CASSYQGTDTQYF. The V call is TRBV7-2, the J call TRBJ2-3; TRBD1 might be the D (6 bases). The CDR3 sequence is 13 residues long. The germline V gene has CDR1 SGHTA and CDR2 FQGNSA. The V end was cut by 4 bases, the J end by 3 bases, with 8 bases between.